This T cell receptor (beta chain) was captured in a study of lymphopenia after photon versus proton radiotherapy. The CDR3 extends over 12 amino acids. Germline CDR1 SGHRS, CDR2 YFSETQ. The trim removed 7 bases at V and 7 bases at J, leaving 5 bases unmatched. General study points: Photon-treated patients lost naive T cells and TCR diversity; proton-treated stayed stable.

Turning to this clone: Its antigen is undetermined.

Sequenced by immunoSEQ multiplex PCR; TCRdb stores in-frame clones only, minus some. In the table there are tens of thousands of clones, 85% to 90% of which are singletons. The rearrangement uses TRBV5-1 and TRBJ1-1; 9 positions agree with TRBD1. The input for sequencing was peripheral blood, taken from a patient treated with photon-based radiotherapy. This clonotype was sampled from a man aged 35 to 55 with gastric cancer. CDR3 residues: CASRRTGDEAFF. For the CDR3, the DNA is TGCGCCAGCCGACGGACAGGGGATGAAGCTTTCTTT.